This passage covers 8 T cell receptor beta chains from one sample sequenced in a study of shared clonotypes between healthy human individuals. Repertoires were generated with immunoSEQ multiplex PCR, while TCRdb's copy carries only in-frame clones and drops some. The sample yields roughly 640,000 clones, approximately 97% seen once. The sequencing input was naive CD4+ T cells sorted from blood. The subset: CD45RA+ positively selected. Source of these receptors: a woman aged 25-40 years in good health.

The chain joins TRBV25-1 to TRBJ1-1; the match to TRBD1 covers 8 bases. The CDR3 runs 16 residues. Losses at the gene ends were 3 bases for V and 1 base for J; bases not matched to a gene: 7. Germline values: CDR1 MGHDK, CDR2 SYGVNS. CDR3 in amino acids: CASSEHTGGGNTEAFF. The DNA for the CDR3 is TGTGCCAGCAGTGAGCACACAGGGGGTGGGAACACTGAAGCTTTCTTT.

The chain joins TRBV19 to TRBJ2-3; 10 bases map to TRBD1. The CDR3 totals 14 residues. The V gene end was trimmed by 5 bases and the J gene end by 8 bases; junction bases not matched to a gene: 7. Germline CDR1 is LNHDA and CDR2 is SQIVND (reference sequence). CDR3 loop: CASSSGQGGGTQYF. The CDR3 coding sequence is TGTGCCAGTAGTTCTGGACAGGGGGGTGGTACGCAGTATTTT. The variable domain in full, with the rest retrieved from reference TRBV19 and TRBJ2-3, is DGGITQSPKYLFRKEGQNVTLSCEQNLNHDAMYWYRQDPGQGLRLIYYSQIVNDFQKGDIAEGYSVSREKKESFPLTVTSAQKNPTAFYLCASSSGQGGGTQYFGPGTRLTVL.

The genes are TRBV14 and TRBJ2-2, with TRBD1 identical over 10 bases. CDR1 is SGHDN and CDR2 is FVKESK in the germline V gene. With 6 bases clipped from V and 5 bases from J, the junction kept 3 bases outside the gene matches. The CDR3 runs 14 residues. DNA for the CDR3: TGTGCCAGCAGGTGGACAGGGGGAACCGGGGAGCTGTTTTTT. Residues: CASRWTGGTGELFF.

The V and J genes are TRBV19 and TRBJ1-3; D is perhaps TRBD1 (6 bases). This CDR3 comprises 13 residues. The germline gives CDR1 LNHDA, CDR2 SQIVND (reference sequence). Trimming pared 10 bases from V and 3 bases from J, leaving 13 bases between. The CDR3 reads CATSGQSGNTIYF. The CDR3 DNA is TGTGCCACCTCTGGACAGAGTGGAAACACCATATATTTT.

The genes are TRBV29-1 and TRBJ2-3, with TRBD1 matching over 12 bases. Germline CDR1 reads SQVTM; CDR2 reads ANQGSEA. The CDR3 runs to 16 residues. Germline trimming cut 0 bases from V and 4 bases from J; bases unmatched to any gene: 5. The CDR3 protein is CSVEDWGQGAPDTQYF. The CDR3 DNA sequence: TGCAGCGTTGAAGATTGGGGACAGGGGGCACCAGATACGCAGTATTTT.

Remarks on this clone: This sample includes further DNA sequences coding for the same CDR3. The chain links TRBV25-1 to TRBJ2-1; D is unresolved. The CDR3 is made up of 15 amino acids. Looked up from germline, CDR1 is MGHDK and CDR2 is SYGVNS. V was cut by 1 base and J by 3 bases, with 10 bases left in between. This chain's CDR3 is CASSESSSFYNEQFF. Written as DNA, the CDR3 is TGTGCCAGCAGTGAATCGAGTTCTTTCTACAATGAGCAGTTCTTC.

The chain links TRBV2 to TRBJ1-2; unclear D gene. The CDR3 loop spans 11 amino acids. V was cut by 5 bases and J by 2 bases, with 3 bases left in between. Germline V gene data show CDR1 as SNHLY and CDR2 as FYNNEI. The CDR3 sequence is CASSKNYGYTF. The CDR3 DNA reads TGTGCCAGCAGTAAAAACTATGGCTACACCTTC.

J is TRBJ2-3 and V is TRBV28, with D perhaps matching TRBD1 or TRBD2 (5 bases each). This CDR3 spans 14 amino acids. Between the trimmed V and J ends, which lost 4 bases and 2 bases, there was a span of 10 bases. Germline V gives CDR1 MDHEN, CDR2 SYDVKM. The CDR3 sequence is CASSYPGTTDTQYF. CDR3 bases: TGTGCCAGCAGTTACCCTGGGACCACAGATACGCAGTATTTT.